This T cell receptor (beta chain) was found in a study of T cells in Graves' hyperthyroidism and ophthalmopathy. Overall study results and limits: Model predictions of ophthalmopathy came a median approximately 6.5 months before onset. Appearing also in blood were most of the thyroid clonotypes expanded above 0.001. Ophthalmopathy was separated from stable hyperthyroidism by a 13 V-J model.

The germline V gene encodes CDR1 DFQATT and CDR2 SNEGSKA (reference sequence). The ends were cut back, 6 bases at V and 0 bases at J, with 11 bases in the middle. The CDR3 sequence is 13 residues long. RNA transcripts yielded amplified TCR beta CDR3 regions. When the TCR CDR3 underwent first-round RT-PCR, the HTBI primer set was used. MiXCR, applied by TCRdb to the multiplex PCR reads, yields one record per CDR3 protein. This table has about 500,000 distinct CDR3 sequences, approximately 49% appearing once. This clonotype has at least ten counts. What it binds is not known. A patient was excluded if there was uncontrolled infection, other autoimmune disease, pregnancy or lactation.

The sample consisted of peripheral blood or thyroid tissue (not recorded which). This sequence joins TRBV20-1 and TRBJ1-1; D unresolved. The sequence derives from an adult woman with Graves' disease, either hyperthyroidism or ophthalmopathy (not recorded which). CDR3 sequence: CSASAGLNTEAFF. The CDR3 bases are TGCAGTGCGTCCGCAGGATTGAACACTGAAGCTTTCTTT.